One sample yielded the 11 T cell receptor beta chains listed below, sequenced in a study of OX40 agonist ivuxolimab in advanced cancers. Assay used: immunoSEQ multiplex PCR; TCRdb lists only in-frame clones, some missing. Altogether 75,000 to 100,000 clones are present, more than 75% being singletons, with the ten largest covering approximately 2.6%. Sequences were derived from CD4+ or CD8+ T cells sorted from blood, sampled in a trial of the OX40 agonist ivuxolimab. These receptors originate from an adult with an advanced solid tumor such as melanoma, head and neck, liver or kidney cancer.

The CDR3 loop is CASTRGENSYNEQFF. CDR3 bases: TGTGCCAGCACCCGAGGGGAAAACTCCTACAATGAGCAGTTCTTC. This chain joins TRBV4-2 and TRBJ2-1, with D perhaps matching TRBD1 or TRBD2 (5 bases each). Germline CDR1 LGHNA, CDR2 YNFKEQ. The CDR3 covers 15 residues. V was cut by 7 bases and J by 0 bases, with 13 bases left in between.

CDR3 residues: CASSQVGVDTEAFF. The CDR3, as DNA: TGTGCCAGCAGCCAAGTTGGAGTGGACACTGAAGCTTTCTTT. This chain links TRBV4-2 with TRBJ1-1; D gene ambiguous. CDR3 length: 14 residues. Trimming left V 1 base short and J 3 bases short, with 9 bases between. Germline CDR1 and CDR2: LGHNA and YNFKEQ.

V and J are TRBV6-1 and TRBJ1-1; 7 nucleotides align to TRBD1. The CDR3 is made up of 14 amino acids. Germline CDR1 MNHNS, CDR2 SASEGT. The V segment lost 5 bases and the J segment 4 bases; nucleotides outside the gene matches: 7. CDR3 residues: CASSTGQASTEAFF. The CDR3 bases are TGTGCCAGCAGTACCGGACAGGCCAGCACTGAAGCTTTCTTT.

V gene TRBV6-1 combines with J gene TRBJ2-3; 11 bases are a match to TRBD2. This CDR3 has 17 amino acids. The germline CDR1 and CDR2 sequences are MNHNS and SASEGT. V was clipped by 3 bases and J by 2 bases; unmatched bases: 7. The CDR3: CASSDFSGGAPTDTQYF. The CDR3 DNA follows: TGTGCCAGCAGTGATTTTAGCGGGGGGGCCCCCACAGATACGCAGTATTTT.

Notes on this clone: Additional DNA sequences in this sample encode the identical CDR3. The V gene is TRBV6-5, the J gene TRBJ2-7; tentatively, D is TRBD2 (6 bases). Germline loops: CDR1 MNHEY, CDR2 SVGAGI. V was trimmed by 0 bases and J by 0 bases, leaving 12 bases between them. The CDR3 runs 16 residues. CDR3 region: CASSYSGGFSSYEQYF. The CDR3 DNA is TGTGCCAGCAGTTACTCCGGGGGTTTCAGCTCCTACGAGCAGTACTTC.

The genes are TRBV4-3 and TRBJ1-1; TRBD1 might be the D (6 bases). The V end was cut by 0 bases, the J end by 0 bases, with 11 bases between. CDR1 LGHNA and CDR2 YSLEER come from the germline V gene. The CDR3 consists of 16 residues. The CDR3 DNA follows: TGCGCCAGCAGCCAAGAGACCAGGGGCCTGAACACTGAAGCTTTCTTT. Amino acid sequence: CASSQETRGLNTEAFF.

The V gene is TRBV18, the J gene TRBJ2-1, with D maybe TRBD2 (5 bases). Between the trimmed V and J ends, which lost 3 bases and 1 base, there was a span of 10 bases. Germline V gene sequence: CDR1 KGHSH, CDR2 LQKENI. This CDR3 region has 15 residues. In DNA, the CDR3 is TGTGCCAGCTCACCGGGAGCCGATTCCTACAATGAGCAGTTCTTC. Its protein product is CASSPGADSYNEQFF.

The chain carries TRBV6-6 and TRBJ1-3; perhaps TRBD1 as D (5 bases). Trimming shortened V by 9 bases and J by 3 bases, and 18 bases separated the two germline ends. Germline V gene sequence: CDR1 MNHNY, CDR2 SVGAGI (reference sequence). There are 15 residues in the CDR3. The CDR3 coding sequence is TGTGCCAGTCAACCCGCGGGGGGACGTGGAAACACCATATATTTT. Translated: CASQPAGGRGNTIYF.

The CDR3 is CASTALAGAVQETQYF. The CDR3 DNA is TGTGCCAGCACGGCGCTAGCGGGGGCGGTCCAAGAGACCCAGTACTTC. The chain employs TRBV28 and TRBJ2-5; 10 bases match TRBD2. The junction had 9 bases not matched to a gene; V was cut back by 7 bases and J by 1 base. Germline lookup yields CDR1 MDHEN and CDR2 SYDVKM. The length of the CDR3 is 16 residues. The full variable domain, with the rest looked up from reference TRBV28 and TRBJ2-5, is DVKVTQSSRYLVKRTGEKVFLECVQDMDHENMFWYRQDPGLGLRLIYFSYDVKMKEKGDIPEGYSVSREKKERFSLILESASTNQTSMYLCASTALAGAVQETQYFGPGTRLLVL.

V usage is TRBV29-1 and J usage is TRBJ2-3, with 8 bases identical to TRBD1. This CDR3 region has 13 residues. With V trimmed by 4 bases and J by 6 bases, 6 bases remained unmatched. The germline V gene encodes CDR1 SQVTM and CDR2 ANQGSEA. The CDR3 coding sequence is TGCAGCGTTGGGCAGGGGGCACGGGATACGCAGTATTTT. Translation: CSVGQGARDTQYF.

The rearrangement uses TRBV28 and TRBJ1-1; 8 positions match TRBD1. The ends lost 6 bases at V and 4 bases at J; junction bases unmatched: 1. Per germline, CDR1 MDHEN and CDR2 SYDVKM. The CDR3 is 12 residues long. The CDR3 DNA reads TGTGCCAGCAGAACAGGGGGCACTGAAGCTTTCTTT. This gives the protein CASRTGGTEAFF.